What follows describes a single T cell receptor beta chain. Its antigen is not known. It was with 60 Vbeta and 13 Jbeta primers that the PCR ran. Sequenced by immunoSEQ multiplex PCR; TCRdb stores in-frame clones only, minus some. The data contain around 150,000 clones, 76% of them singletons. CDR3 length: 18 residues. CDR1 and CDR2 from the germline V gene are LNHDA and SQIVND (reference sequence). The ends lost 5 bases at V and 1 base at J; junction bases unmatched: 14. This entry is derived from a study of cytomegalovirus exposure and HLA in healthy donors. Study as a whole: In an early release, HLA-typed donors contributed about 80 million unique TCR sequences. Falling in the Caucasian-associated ancestry cluster were 81% of a few hundred genotyped donors. Notes on the study in general: CMV serostatus was the sole immune exposure information available.

The sample taken for sequencing was PBMCs. This TCR was sampled from a man aged 40-49 years in good health and CMV-seronegative. The chain links TRBV19 to TRBJ1-5; 7 nucleotides agree with TRBD1. This chain's CDR3 is CASSSPRQGSLSNQPQHF. DNA of the CDR3: TGTGCCAGTAGTTCCCCCAGACAGGGCAGTTTGAGCAATCAGCCCCAGCATTTT.